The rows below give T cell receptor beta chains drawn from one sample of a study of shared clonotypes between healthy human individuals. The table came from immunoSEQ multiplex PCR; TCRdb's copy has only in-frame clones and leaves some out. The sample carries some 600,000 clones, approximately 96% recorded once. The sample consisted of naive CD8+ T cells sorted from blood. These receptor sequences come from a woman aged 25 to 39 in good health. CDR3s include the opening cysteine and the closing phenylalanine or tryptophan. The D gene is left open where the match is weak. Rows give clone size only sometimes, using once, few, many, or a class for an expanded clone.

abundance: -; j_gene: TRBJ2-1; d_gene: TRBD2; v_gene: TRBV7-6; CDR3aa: CASSPGTSGLANEQFF; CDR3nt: TGTGCCAGCAGTCCCGGGACTAGCGGGTTAGCTAATGAGCAGTTCTTC
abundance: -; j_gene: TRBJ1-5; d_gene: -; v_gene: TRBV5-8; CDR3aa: CASSLGGRRGNQPQHF; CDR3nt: TGTGCCAGCAGCTTGGGAGGTCGACGGGGCAATCAGCCCCAGCATTTT
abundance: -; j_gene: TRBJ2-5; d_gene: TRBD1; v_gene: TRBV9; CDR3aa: CASSARDRQQETQYF; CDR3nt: TGTGCCAGCAGCGCCCGGGACAGGCAACAAGAGACCCAGTACTTC
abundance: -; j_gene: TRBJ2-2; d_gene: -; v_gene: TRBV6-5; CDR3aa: CASSKGGPGELFF; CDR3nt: TGTGCCAGCAGCAAGGGGGGGCCCGGGGAGCTGTTTTTT
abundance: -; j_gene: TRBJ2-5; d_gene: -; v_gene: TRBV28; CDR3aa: CASSLYGGAQEQYF; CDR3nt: TGTGCCAGCAGTTTATATGGGGGGGCTCAGGAGCAGTACTTC
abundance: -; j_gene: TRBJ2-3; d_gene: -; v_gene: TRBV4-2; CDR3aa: CASSQDRLGTDTQYF; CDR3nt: TGTGCCAGCAGCCAAGATCGTCTGGGGACAGATACGCAGTATTTT
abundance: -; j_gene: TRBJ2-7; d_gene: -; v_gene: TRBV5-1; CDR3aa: CASSVPPAYEQYF; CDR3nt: TGCGCCAGCAGCGTTCCCCCAGCATACGAGCAGTACTTC
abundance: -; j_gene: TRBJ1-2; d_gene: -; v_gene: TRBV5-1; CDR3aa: CASSQEANYGYTF; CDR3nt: TGCGCCAGCAGCCAGGAGGCTAACTATGGCTACACCTTC
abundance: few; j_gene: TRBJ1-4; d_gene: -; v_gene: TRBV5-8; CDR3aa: CASSFGEKLFF; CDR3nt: TGTGCCAGCAGCTTTGGAGAAAAACTGTTTTTT
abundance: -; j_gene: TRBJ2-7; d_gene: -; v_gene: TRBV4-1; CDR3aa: CASSQFLPYEQYF; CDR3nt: TGCGCCAGCAGCCAATTTCTACCATACGAGCAGTACTTC
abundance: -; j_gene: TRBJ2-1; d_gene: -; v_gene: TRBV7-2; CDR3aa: CASSSPLREPYNEQFF; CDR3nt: TGTGCCAGCAGCTCTCCCCTGAGGGAGCCGTACAATGAGCAGTTCTTC
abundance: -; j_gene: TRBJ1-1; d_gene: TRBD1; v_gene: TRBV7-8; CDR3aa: CASSPQGGAYTEAFF; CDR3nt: TGTGCCAGCAGCCCTCAAGGGGGCGCGTACACTGAAGCTTTCTTT
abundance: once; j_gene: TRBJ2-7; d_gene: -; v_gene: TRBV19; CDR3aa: CASSMGRDGYEQYF; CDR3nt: TGTGCCAGTAGTATGGGCAGGGATGGATACGAGCAGTACTTC
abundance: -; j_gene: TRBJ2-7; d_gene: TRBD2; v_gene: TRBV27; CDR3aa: CASSGTGLAGYEQYF; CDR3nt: TGTGCCAGCAGTGGGACGGGACTAGCGGGCTACGAGCAGTACTTC
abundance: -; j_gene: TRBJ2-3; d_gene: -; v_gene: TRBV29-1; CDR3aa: CSPVITGQDRDTQYF; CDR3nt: TGCAGCCCGGTCATCACAGGTCAGGACCGGGATACGCAGTATTTT
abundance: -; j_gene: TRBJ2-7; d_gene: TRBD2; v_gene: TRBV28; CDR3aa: CASSFVPSGNYEQYF; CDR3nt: TGTGCCAGCAGTTTTGTTCCTAGCGGAAATTACGAGCAGTACTTC
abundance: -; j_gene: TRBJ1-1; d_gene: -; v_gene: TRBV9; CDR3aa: CASSVRHATSVMNTEAFF; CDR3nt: TGTGCCAGCAGCGTAAGACATGCCACGAGCGTGATGAACACTGAAGCTTTCTTT
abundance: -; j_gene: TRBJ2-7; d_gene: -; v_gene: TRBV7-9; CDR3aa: CASSFGQTYEQYF; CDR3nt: TGTGCCAGCAGCTTCGGACAGACCTACGAGCAGTACTTC
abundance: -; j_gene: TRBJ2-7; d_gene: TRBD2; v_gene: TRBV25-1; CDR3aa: CASSEAGGTYEQYF; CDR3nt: TGTGCCAGCAGTGAAGCGGGAGGCACCTACGAGCAGTACTTC
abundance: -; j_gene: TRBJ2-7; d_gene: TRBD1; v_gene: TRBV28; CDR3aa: CASSFIPGQEAGEQYF; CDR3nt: TGTGCCAGCAGTTTCATACCGGGACAGGAAGCTGGCGAGCAGTACTTC
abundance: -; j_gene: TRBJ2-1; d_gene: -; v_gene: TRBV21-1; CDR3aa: CASSKFEPRSCSYNEQFF; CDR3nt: TGTGCCAGCAGCAAATTTGAACCTCGTAGCTGCTCCTACAATGAGCAGTTCTTC
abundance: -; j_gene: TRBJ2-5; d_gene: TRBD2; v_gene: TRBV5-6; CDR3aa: CASSVSGDTFGTQYF; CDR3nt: TGTGCCAGCAGCGTTAGCGGGGATACCTTCGGGACCCAGTACTTC
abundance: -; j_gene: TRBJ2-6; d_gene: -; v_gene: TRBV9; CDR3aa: CASGNRSGANVLTF; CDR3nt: TGTGCCAGCGGAAATAGATCTGGGGCCAACGTCCTGACTTTC
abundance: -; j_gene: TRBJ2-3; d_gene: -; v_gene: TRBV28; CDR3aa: CANRGRNPADTQYF; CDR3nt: TGTGCCAATCGGGGGAGAAACCCCGCAGATACGCAGTATTTT
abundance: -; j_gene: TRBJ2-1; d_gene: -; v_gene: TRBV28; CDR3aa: CASSRSGSYNEQFF; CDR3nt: TGTGCCAGCAGCAGGTCAGGCTCCTACAATGAGCAGTTCTTC
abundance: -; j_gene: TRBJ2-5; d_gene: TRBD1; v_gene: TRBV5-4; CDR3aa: CASSLVGTGDETQYF; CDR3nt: TGTGCCAGCAGCTTGGTAGGGACAGGTGATGAGACCCAGTACTTC
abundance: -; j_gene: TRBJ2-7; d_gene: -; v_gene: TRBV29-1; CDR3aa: CSVETREDYEQYF; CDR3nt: TGCAGCGTTGAAACCAGGGAGGACTACGAGCAGTACTTC
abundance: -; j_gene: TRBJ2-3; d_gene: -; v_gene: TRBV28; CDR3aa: CASSMTSTDTQYF; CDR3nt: TGTGCCAGCAGTATGACTAGCACAGATACGCAGTATTTT
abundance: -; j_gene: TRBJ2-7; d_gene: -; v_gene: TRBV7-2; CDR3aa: CASSSRATYEQYF; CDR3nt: TGTGCCAGCAGCTCCAGGGCCACCTACGAGCAGTACTTC
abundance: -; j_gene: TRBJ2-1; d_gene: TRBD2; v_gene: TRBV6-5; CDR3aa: CASSYASGGNYNEQFF; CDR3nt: TGTGCCAGCAGTTACGCTAGCGGGGGGAACTACAATGAGCAGTTCTTC
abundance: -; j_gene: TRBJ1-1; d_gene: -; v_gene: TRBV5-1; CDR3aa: CASSFGGENTEAFF; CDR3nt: TGCGCCAGCAGCTTCGGGGGGGAGAACACTGAAGCTTTCTTT
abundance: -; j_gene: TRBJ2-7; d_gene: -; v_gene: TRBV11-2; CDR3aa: CASSLDLRIQSSYEQYF; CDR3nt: TGTGCCAGCAGCTTAGATCTGCGGATCCAAAGCTCCTACGAGCAGTACTTC
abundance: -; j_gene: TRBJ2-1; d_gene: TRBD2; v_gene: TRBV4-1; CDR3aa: CASSLEAGGHFNEQFF; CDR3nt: TGCGCCAGCAGCCTCGAAGCGGGAGGGCATTTCAATGAGCAGTTCTTC
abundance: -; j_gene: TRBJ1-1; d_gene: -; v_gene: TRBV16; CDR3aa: CASSHGQGISEAFF; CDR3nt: TGTGCCAGCAGCCACGGTCAGGGGATCTCTGAAGCTTTCTTT
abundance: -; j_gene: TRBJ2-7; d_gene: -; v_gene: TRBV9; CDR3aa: CASSVAEGPSSYEQYF; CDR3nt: TGTGCCAGCAGCGTAGCTGAGGGTCCGAGCTCCTACGAGCAGTACTTC
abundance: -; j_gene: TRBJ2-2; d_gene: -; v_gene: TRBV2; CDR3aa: CASSDWTSNTGELFF; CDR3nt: TGTGCCAGCAGTGACTGGACATCGAACACCGGGGAGCTGTTTTTT
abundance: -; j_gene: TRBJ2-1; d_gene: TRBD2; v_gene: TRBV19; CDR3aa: CASSGPGLMAYNEQFF; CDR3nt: TGTGCCAGTAGTGGACCGGGACTAATGGCCTACAATGAGCAGTTCTTC
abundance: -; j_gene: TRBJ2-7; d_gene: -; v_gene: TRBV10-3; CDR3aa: CAISESGGRSSYEQYF; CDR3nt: TGTGCCATCAGTGAGTCCGGAGGAAGGAGCTCCTACGAGCAGTACTTC
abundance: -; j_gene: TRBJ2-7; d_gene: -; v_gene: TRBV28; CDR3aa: CASLQGGTYEQYF; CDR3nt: TGTGCCAGCCTTCAGGGGGGCACCTACGAGCAGTACTTC
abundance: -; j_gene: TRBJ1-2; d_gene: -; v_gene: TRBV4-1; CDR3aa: CASSQGGTLPNYGYTF; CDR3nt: TGCGCCAGCAGCCAAGGAGGGACATTACCGAACTATGGCTACACCTTC
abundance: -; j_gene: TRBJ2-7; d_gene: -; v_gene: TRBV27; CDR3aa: CASSMGGYEQYF; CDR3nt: TGTGCCAGCAGTATGGGTGGATACGAGCAGTACTTC
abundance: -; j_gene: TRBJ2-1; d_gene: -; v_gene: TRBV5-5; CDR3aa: CASSLVGSPYNEQFF; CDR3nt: TGTGCCAGCAGCTTGGTTGGGTCTCCCTACAATGAGCAGTTCTTC
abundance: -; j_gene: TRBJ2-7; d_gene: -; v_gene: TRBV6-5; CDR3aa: CASSYSLGPSEQYF; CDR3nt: TGTGCCAGCAGTTACAGTTTAGGGCCCTCCGAGCAGTACTTC
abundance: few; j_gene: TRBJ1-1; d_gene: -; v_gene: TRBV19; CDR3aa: CASSRSTGNTEAFF; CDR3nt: TGTGCCAGTAGCCGTTCGACAGGGAACACTGAAGCTTTCTTT
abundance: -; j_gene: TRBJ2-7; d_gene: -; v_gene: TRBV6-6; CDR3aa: CASSPWPYEQYF; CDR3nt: TGTGCCAGCAGTCCGTGGCCCTACGAGCAGTACTTC
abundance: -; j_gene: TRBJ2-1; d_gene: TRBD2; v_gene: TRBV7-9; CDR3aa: CASSLGAGVENEQFF; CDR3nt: TGTGCCAGCAGCTTAGGCGCGGGAGTTGAGAATGAGCAGTTCTTC
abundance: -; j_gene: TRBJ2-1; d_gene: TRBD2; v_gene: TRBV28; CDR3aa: CASSWDGEAGFGEQFF; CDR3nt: TGTGCCAGCAGTTGGGACGGAGAAGCGGGATTCGGGGAGCAGTTCTTC
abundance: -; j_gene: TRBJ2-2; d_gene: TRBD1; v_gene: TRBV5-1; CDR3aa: CASSLRTGTGELFF; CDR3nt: TGCGCCAGCAGCTTAAGGACAGGGACGGGGGAGCTGTTTTTT
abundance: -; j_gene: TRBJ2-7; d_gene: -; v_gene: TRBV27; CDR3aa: CASSLRKDYEQYF; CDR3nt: TGTGCCAGCAGTTTACGGAAAGACTACGAGCAGTACTTC
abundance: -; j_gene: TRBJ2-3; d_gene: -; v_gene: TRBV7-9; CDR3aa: CASSQDSDTQYF; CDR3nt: TGTGCCAGCAGCCAAGACTCTGATACGCAGTATTTT
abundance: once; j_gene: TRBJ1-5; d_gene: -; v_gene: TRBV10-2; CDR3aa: CASSESLEVQPQHF; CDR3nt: TGCGCCAGCAGTGAATCTCTGGAAGTACAGCCCCAGCATTTT
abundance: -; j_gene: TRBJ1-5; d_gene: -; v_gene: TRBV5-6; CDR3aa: CASSFGRVNQPQHF; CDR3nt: TGTGCCAGCAGCTTCGGCAGGGTGAATCAGCCCCAGCATTTT
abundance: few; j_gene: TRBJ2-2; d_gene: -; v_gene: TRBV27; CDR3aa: CASSWGQNTGELFF; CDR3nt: TGTGCCAGCAGTTGGGGACAGAACACCGGGGAGCTGTTTTTT
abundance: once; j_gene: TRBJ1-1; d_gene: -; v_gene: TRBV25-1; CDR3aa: CASSESVVGGFTEAFF; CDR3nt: TGTGCCAGCAGTGAATCTGTTGTGGGTGGGTTCACTGAAGCTTTCTTT
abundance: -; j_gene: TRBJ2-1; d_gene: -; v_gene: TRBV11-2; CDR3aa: CASSPIQGNDEQFF; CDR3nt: TGTGCCAGCAGCCCTATACAGGGAAACGATGAGCAGTTCTTC
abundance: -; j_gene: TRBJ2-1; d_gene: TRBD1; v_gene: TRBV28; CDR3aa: CASRGTVKPYNEQFF; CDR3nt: TGTGCCAGCAGGGGGACAGTGAAACCCTACAATGAGCAGTTCTTC
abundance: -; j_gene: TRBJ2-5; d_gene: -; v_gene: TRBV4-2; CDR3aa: CASSQDWANQETQYF; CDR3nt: TGTGCCAGCAGCCAAGATTGGGCCAACCAAGAGACCCAGTACTTC
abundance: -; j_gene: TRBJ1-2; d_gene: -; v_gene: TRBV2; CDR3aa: CASSEGGGYTF; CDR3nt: TGTGCCAGCAGTGAGGGCGGTGGCTACACCTTC
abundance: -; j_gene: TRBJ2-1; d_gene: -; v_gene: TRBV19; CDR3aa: CASSIRREQINEQFF; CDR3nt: TGTGCCAGTAGTATACGGAGGGAGCAGATCAATGAGCAGTTCTTC
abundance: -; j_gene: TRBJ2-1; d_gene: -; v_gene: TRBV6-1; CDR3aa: CASSDWGLEGYNEQFF; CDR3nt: TGTGCCAGCAGTGACTGGGGGCTAGAAGGCTACAATGAGCAGTTCTTC